This record covers a single TCR beta chain. Its specificity is not known. PCR used 60 Vbeta primers and 13 Jbeta primers. TCRdb keeps only in-frame clones here, not all; method: immunoSEQ multiplex PCR. In the table there are 50,000 or so clones, approximately 65% of which are singletons. The germline CDR1 and CDR2 sequences are SGHNT and YYREEE (reference sequence). The CDR3 extends over 13 amino acids. V was cut by 1 base and J by 4 bases, with 8 bases left in between. This entry is derived from a study of cytomegalovirus exposure and HLA in healthy donors. Study outcomes and limitations: Looking again later, the authors saw that most CMV-associated TCR beta chains seemed HLA-restricted. Later on, a genetic analysis was performed. It linked a missense variant in DCLRE1C with V- and J-gene trimming of TCR beta. Reportedly, cytomegalovirus status was diagnosed with high sensitivity and specificity.

Sequenced sample: PBMCs. This clonotype was sampled from a man aged 25 to 40 in good health and CMV-seronegative. This chain joins TRBV5-4 and TRBJ1-2; tentatively, D is TRBD1 (5 bases). The CDR3 loop reads CASSLRGAYGYTF. The CDR3 DNA reads TGTGCCAGCAGCTTGAGGGGCGCCTATGGCTACACCTTC.